These T cell receptor beta chains were read from a single sample in a study of blood T cell repertoires in COVID-19. Clones were read by immunoSEQ multiplex PCR, and TCRdb kept only the in-frame ones, dropping some. The sample comprises more than 300,000 clones, about 87% of which are singletons, and around 6% rests with the top ten. Sample: peripheral blood. The source of these receptors is a woman aged 45-59 years with COVID-19, enrolled during active disease. The CDR3 runs from the conserved cysteine through the conserved F or W. D genes are given only for firm matches. The size of a clone is reported for some rows only, either as once, few or many, or as a class for expanded clones.

D gene,clone size,J gene,V gene,CDR3 length,CDR3 DNA,CDR3 protein
TRBD2,few,TRBJ2-7,TRBV4-2,15,TGTGCCAGCAGCCAAGTGGCGGGAGGGGACTACGAGCAGTACTTC,CASSQVAGGDYEQYF
.,.,TRBJ1-3,TRBV18,15,TGTGCCAGCTCACCAACCAGAACCTCTGGAAACACCATATATTTT,CASSPTRTSGNTIYF
TRBD2,.,TRBJ2-2,TRBV29-1,14,TGCAGCGCCCTGCGGGGGGCGAACACCGGGGAGCTGTTTTTT,CSALRGANTGELFF
TRBD1,.,TRBJ1-1,TRBV11-2,15,TGTGCCAGCAGCTTGGGACAGGTCATGAACACTGAAGCTTTCTTT,CASSLGQVMNTEAFF
.,.,TRBJ2-6,TRBV4-2,15,TGTGCCAGCAGCCAAGAGAGCTCTGGGGCCAACGTCCTGACTTTC,CASSQESSGANVLTF
.,.,TRBJ1-1,TRBV18,11,TGTGCCAGCTCAACGCAGGGGGAAGCTTTCTTT,CASSTQGEAFF
TRBD2,.,TRBJ2-7,TRBV19,16,TGTGCCAGTAGTATCCCCTCAGCGGGAGGGCCTTACGAGCAGTACTTC,CASSIPSAGGPYEQYF
TRBD1,.,TRBJ1-5,TRBV10-3,16,TGTGCCATCAGTGAAACCCCGGACAGGTTCAATCAGCCCCAGCATTTT,CAISETPDRFNQPQHF
.,.,TRBJ1-1,TRBV12-3/TRBV12-4,13,TGTGCCAGCAGTCGGGTACGAGACACTGAAGCTTTCTTT,CASSRVRDTEAFF
.,.,TRBJ2-6,TRBV5-1,16,TGCGCCAGCAGCTTGGACGGGGGGCAAGGGGCCAACGTCCTGACTTTC,CASSLDGGQGANVLTF
TRBD2,.,TRBJ2-1,TRBV20-1,14,TGCAGTGCTAGTAGGAGCGGGGACTACAATGAGCAGTTCTTC,CSASRSGDYNEQFF
.,.,TRBJ1-4,TRBV2,15,TGTGCCAGCAATTCGGACAGACTAACTAATGAAAAACTGTTTTTT,CASNSDRLTNEKLFF
.,.,TRBJ2-2,TRBV6-6,13,TGTGCCAGCAGTCCACCCGGGACCGGGGAGCTGTTTTTT,CASSPPGTGELFF
.,.,TRBJ2-6,TRBV2,15,TGTGCCAGCAGTGAAGCTCGCTCTGGGGCCAACGTCCTGACTTTC,CASSEARSGANVLTF
.,.,TRBJ1-2,TRBV5-3,13,TGTGCCAGAAGCAAGACAGGAAACTATGGCTACACCTTC,CARSKTGNYGYTF
.,.,TRBJ2-7,TRBV9,15,TGTGCCAGCAGCGTAGGGGGCTTTGGCTCCTACGAGCAGTACTTC,CASSVGGFGSYEQYF
TRBD2,.,TRBJ2-4,TRBV7-2,18,TGTGCCAGCAGCCCAGAGAGCAGGACTAGGAGGCGAGGAAACATTCAGTACTTC,CASSPESRTRRRGNIQYF
TRBD2,.,TRBJ2-7,TRBV4-2,15,TGTGCCAGCAGCCGGGAGGGAGCGGGAGTTCTCGAGCAGTACTTC,CASSREGAGVLEQYF
.,once,TRBJ2-1,TRBV7-2,15,TGTGCCAGCAGCTCCCGGACTGGTCGTTTACATGAGCAGTTCTTC,CASSSRTGRLHEQFF
TRBD2,.,TRBJ2-1,TRBV2,15,TGTGCCAGCAAGAGGGCCAGCGGGCGGGGGGGTGAGCAGTTCTTC,CASKRASGRGGEQFF
.,.,TRBJ1-5,TRBV9,15,TGTGCCAGCAGCCCTAAGGGGGGGTGGGTAGAGCCCCAGCATTTT,CASSPKGGWVEPQHF
TRBD1,once,TRBJ1-5,TRBV5-1,15,TGCGCCAGCAGCTTGGGGGACAGGGAGAATCAGCCCCAGCATTTT,CASSLGDRENQPQHF
.,.,TRBJ1-6,TRBV6-6,16,TGTGCCAGCACCCCCCCAAGGGGTAGCGGGGATTCACCCCTCCACTTT,CASTPPRGSGDSPLHF
TRBD1,.,TRBJ1-1,TRBV6-2/TRBV6-3,17,TGTGCCAGCAGTTACGGAGTCAGGACAGGGAAAGCGGTGTGGGCTTTCTTT,CASSYGVRTGKAVWAFF
TRBD2,.,TRBJ2-3,TRBV5-1,16,TGCGCCAGCAGCCGGGGGGTCGCGGGATTTTCAGATACGCAGTATTTT,CASSRGVAGFSDTQYF
.,.,TRBJ2-7,TRBV6-1,16,TGTGCCAGCAGTGAACCCCGGCAGGGGACGTCCCACGAGCAGTACTTC,CASSEPRQGTSHEQYF
TRBD2,.,TRBJ2-6,TRBV19,17,TGTGCCAGTAGTATAGATATCGGGGGGACCGGGGCCAACGTCCTGACTTTC,CASSIDIGGTGANVLTF
.,.,TRBJ2-3,TRBV11-1,15,TGTGCCAGCAGCTATGAGTTTTCAATGACAGATACGCAGTATTTT,CASSYEFSMTDTQYF
.,.,TRBJ1-2,TRBV6-5,11,TGTGCCAGCAGACAGAACTATGGCTACACCTTC,CASRQNYGYTF
.,once,TRBJ2-7,TRBV7-9,13,TGTGCCAGCAGCAGACTGTTCTCCTACGAGCAGTACTTC,CASSRLFSYEQYF
TRBD2,.,TRBJ2-5,TRBV4-1,15,TGCGCCAGCAGCCAGGCAGCGGGAGGTTTGGAGACCCAGTACTTC,CASSQAAGGLETQYF
TRBD1,few,TRBJ1-2,TRBV6-5,15,TGTGCCAGCAGTCTACTTGGGACAGGGGTAAAGGGCTACACCTTC,CASSLLGTGVKGYTF
TRBD1,once,TRBJ1-1,TRBV4-3,18,TGCGCCAGCAGCCAAGAGGTTGGACAGGGGGCGCGATGGACTGAAGCTTTCTTT,CASSQEVGQGARWTEAFF
.,.,TRBJ2-3,TRBV3-1/TRBV3-2,15,TGTGCCAGCAGCCGCCAGGGGCTAGACACAGATACGCAGTATTTT,CASSRQGLDTDTQYF
TRBD2,once,TRBJ2-1,TRBV6-1,16,TGTGCCAGCAGTGAATCGATCAGCGGGAGTGACAATGAGCAGTTCTTC,CASSESISGSDNEQFF
TRBD2,.,TRBJ2-1,TRBV11-2,16,TGTGCCAGCAGCTTAGGACGGACTAGCGGCTATGATGAGCAGTTCTTC,CASSLGRTSGYDEQFF
.,.,TRBJ2-5,TRBV12-3/TRBV12-4,13,TGTGCCAGCGGATCGGGACAAGCGGAGACCCAGTACTTC,CASGSGQAETQYF
TRBD1,.,TRBJ1-3,TRBV29-1,13,TGCAGCGCGTACGGGACAGCCCGAAACACCATATATTTT,CSAYGTARNTIYF
TRBD1,.,TRBJ1-2,TRBV7-8,16,TGTGCCAGCAGCTCTCCGGGACAGATAGGAGGCTATGGCTACACCTTC,CASSSPGQIGGYGYTF
TRBD2,.,TRBJ2-5,TRBV5-4,18,TGTGCCAGCAGCTTGGAAGGGACTAGCGGGAGTTACCAAGAGACCCAGTACTTC,CASSLEGTSGSYQETQYF
TRBD1,.,TRBJ1-6,TRBV18,15,TGTGCCAGCTCCCTAGGGACAGGGGTGGGGTCACCCCTCCACTTT,CASSLGTGVGSPLHF
TRBD1,.,TRBJ1-5,TRBV30,13,TGTGCCTGGAGTGGACAGGGGGTACAGCCCCAGCATTTT,CAWSGQGVQPQHF
TRBD2,.,TRBJ2-7,TRBV23-1,15,TGCGCCAGCAGTCAATTTTGGGTCGGGAGGTACGAGCAGTACTTC,CASSQFWVGRYEQYF
TRBD1,.,TRBJ1-5,TRBV6-5,15,TGTGCCAGCAGTTGGGGACAGGGTAGCAATCAGCCCCAGCATTTT,CASSWGQGSNQPQHF
.,.,TRBJ1-5,TRBV7-4,17,TGTGCCAGCACCCCCGGGTGGGACAAGGATAGCAATCAGCCCCAGCATTTT,CASTPGWDKDSNQPQHF